This passage covers 30 T cell receptor beta chains from one sample sequenced in a study of blood T cell repertoires in COVID-19. Sequenced by immunoSEQ multiplex PCR; TCRdb stores in-frame clones only, minus some. The sample holds under 350,000 clones, around 92% seen once. Sequencing was carried out using peripheral blood. Receptors originate from a woman in her twenties or thirties with COVID-19, enrolled during active disease.

The V call is TRBV5-5, the J call TRBJ2-6; TRBD1 might be the D (6 bases). The germline CDR1 and CDR2 sequences are SGHKS and YYEKEE (reference sequence). The V end was cut by 0 bases, the J end by 0 bases, with 10 bases between. The CDR3 is 17 residues long. CDR3 loop: CASSLARDTSGANVLTF. Written as DNA, the CDR3 is TGTGCCAGCAGCTTGGCCAGGGACACCTCTGGGGCCAACGTCCTGACTTTC.

This clone appeared a few times. The chain has TRBV5-5 and TRBJ1-4; D is ambiguous. Trimming stripped 7 bases from V and 11 bases from J, with 15 bases between. The CDR3 is made up of 12 amino acids. Germline CDR1 is SGHKS and CDR2 is YYEKEE (reference sequence). CDR3 sequence: CASHYLEGKLFF. CDR3 in DNA: TGTGCCAGCCACTACCTGGAGGGTAAACTGTTTTTT. The full variable domain, with the rest looked up from reference TRBV5-5 and TRBJ1-4, is DAGVTQSPTHLIKTRGQQVTLRCSPISGHKSVSWYQQVLGQGPQFIFQYYEKEERGRGNFPDRFSARQFPNYSSELNVNALLLGDSALYLCASHYLEGKLFFGSGTQLSVL.

The chain employs TRBV18 and TRBJ1-4; no clear D. CDR1 is KGHSH, CDR2 LQKENI, per germline. V dropped 4 bases and J dropped 2 bases, with 23 bases sitting between them. CDR3 length: 19 amino acids. Here the CDR3 reads CASSQESRGGESTNEKLFF. CDR3 sequence (DNA): TGTGCCAGCTCACAAGAATCTCGGGGTGGAGAATCGACTAATGAAAAACTGTTTTTT.

V usage is TRBV29-1 and J usage is TRBJ2-2, with D unclear. Germline V lookup: CDR1 SQVTM, CDR2 ANQGSEA. V shed 3 bases and J shed 3 bases, with 5 bases lying between them. This CDR3 contains 12 residues. CDR3 sequence reads: CSVEADTGELFF. The CDR3 DNA reads as TGCAGCGTTGAGGCCGACACCGGGGAGCTGTTTTTT.

Points on this clone: Different DNA sequences within this sample yield the same CDR3. This chain links TRBV7-3 with TRBJ2-1; the match to TRBD2 covers 11 bases. Trimming removed 3 bases from V and 7 bases from J; junction bases left unmatched: 5. Germline CDR1 reads SGHTA; CDR2 reads FQGTGA. The CDR3 extends over 15 amino acids. The CDR3 nucleotides are TGTGCCAGCAGCTTTAGCGGGGGGGCAAGGAATGAGCAGTTCTTC. The encoded protein is CASSFSGGARNEQFF.

The chain uses TRBV18 and TRBJ2-7; 12 nucleotides match TRBD2. Trimming at V came to 4 bases and at J to 2 bases, leaving 6 bases not matched to a gene. CDR1 and CDR2 from the germline V gene are KGHSH and LQKENI. The CDR3 is 16 amino acids. CDR3 sequence (DNA): TGTGCCAGCTCACGACTAGCGGGGGCACCACCCTACGAGCAGTACGTC. It translates to CASSRLAGAPPYEQYV.

This clone appeared a few times. V usage is TRBV28 and J usage is TRBJ1-1; TRBD1 matches 9 bases. V shed 10 bases and J 7 bases; nucleotides not matched to a gene: 10. CDR3 size: 13 residues. Germline CDR1 reads MDHEN; CDR2 reads SYDVKM. Written as DNA, the CDR3 is TGTGCCATCGCCGGGACAGGGATAAGTGAAGCTTTCTTT. Translation: CAIAGTGISEAFF. Full variable domain (outside the CDR3, taken from reference TRBV28 and TRBJ1-1): DVKVTQSSRYLVKRTGEKVFLECVQDMDHENMFWYRQDPGLGLRLIYFSYDVKMKEKGDIPEGYSVSREKKERFSLILESASTNQTSMYLCAIAGTGISEAFFGQGTRLTVV.

The chain uses TRBV2 and TRBJ1-2; 9 bases line up with TRBD1. Germline V CDR1 and CDR2: SNHLY, FYNNEI. The V segment lost 3 bases and the J segment 8 bases; nucleotides outside the gene matches: 10. The CDR3 runs 15 residues. For the CDR3, the DNA is TGTGCCAGCAGTGACCCCGGGACAGGGAATCGCGGCTACACCTTC. Translating it yields CASSDPGTGNRGYTF.

V is TRBV2 and J is TRBJ1-2; weak D call: TRBD1 (5 bases). The CDR3 has 12 residues. Trimming took off 7 bases at V and 6 bases at J, with 12 bases between the two ends. Germline V gene lookup returns CDR1 SNHLY and CDR2 FYNNEI. The CDR3 DNA reads as TGTGCCAGCATGGGTACAGGCCATGGCTACACCTTC. Translating gives CASMGTGHGYTF.

The chain links TRBV27 to TRBJ1-6, with 7 positions matching TRBD1. CDR3 length equals 15 residues. Germline assignment: CDR1 MNHEY and CDR2 SMNVEV (reference sequence). V lost 6 bases, J lost 5 bases, and 7 bases stayed unmatched. This CDR3 is CASSWDRRDNSPLHF. The CDR3 DNA reads TGTGCCAGCAGCTGGGACAGACGGGATAATTCACCCCTCCACTTT.

V and J are TRBV2 and TRBJ2-1, with 11 bases aligning to TRBD2. The CDR3 extends over 15 amino acids. Unmatched junction bases numbered 9, after V lost 5 bases and J lost 9 bases. In germline, CDR1 is SNHLY, CDR2 FYNNEI. This CDR3 is CASSLLAGAGREQFF. CDR3 DNA sequence: TGTGCCAGCAGTTTACTAGCGGGGGCCGGGCGTGAGCAGTTCTTC.

The J gene is TRBJ1-5, the V gene TRBV27; D gene unclear. The CDR3 loop spans 13 amino acids. The V end was cut by 0 bases, the J end by 5 bases, with 5 bases between. Germline V gene lookup returns CDR1 MNHEY and CDR2 SMNVEV (reference sequence). Here the CDR3 DNA reads TGTGCCAGCAGTTTATCGGCATATCAGCCCCAGCATTTT. Amino acids: CASSLSAYQPQHF.

V and J are TRBV7-8 and TRBJ2-7; a possible D gene is TRBD1 (6 bases). Trimming shortened V by 5 bases and J by 0 bases, and 14 bases separated the two germline ends. Germline V gene sequence: CDR1 SGHVS, CDR2 FQNEAQ. The CDR3 spans 15 residues. CDR3 amino acids: CASSPLRGSSYEQYF. CDR3 nucleotides: TGTGCCAGCAGCCCCTTAAGGGGGAGCTCCTACGAGCAGTACTTC.

The chain has TRBV5-4 and TRBJ2-7; the match to TRBD1 covers 7 bases. Trimming took 4 bases from V and 7 from J; bases not matched to a gene: 8. This CDR3 is built from 13 residues. Germline V gene lookup returns CDR1 SGHNT and CDR2 YYREEE (reference sequence). CDR3: CASSPYRDREQYF. The CDR3 nucleotides read TGTGCCAGCAGCCCGTACCGGGACAGAGAGCAGTACTTC.

The rearrangement uses TRBV6-6 and TRBJ1-1; weak D call: TRBD1 (6 bases). Trimming took off 6 bases at V and 10 bases at J, with 18 bases between the two ends. CDR1 is MNHNY, CDR2 SVGAGI, per germline (reference sequence). This CDR3 has 13 residues. The CDR3 here is CASSETRDIGAFF. Written as DNA, the CDR3 is TGTGCCAGCAGCGAGACCCGGGACATTGGAGCTTTCTTT.

This clone was observed once. This chain joins TRBV12-3 or TRBV12-4 and TRBJ1-4; no firm D call. V was pared by 4 bases and J by 8 bases, with 8 bases between. CDR3 length equals 12 residues. The CDR3 bases are TGTGCCAGCAGTTCCCGGTGGGAAAAACTGTTTTTT. Amino acids: CASSSRWEKLFF.

The chain couples TRBV11-2 to TRBJ2-3; 7 bases align to TRBD2. The CDR3 loop spans 17 amino acids. After removal of 3 bases from V and 3 bases from J, the junction contained 12 bases not matched to a gene. The germline V gene encodes CDR1 SGHAT and CDR2 FQNNGV. CDR3 region: CASSFRAGTVMTDTQYF. The CDR3 DNA follows: TGTGCCAGCAGCTTCCGAGCGGGGACGGTTATGACAGATACGCAGTATTTT.

The chain couples TRBV2 to TRBJ2-7; D gene unclear. Germline lookup yields CDR1 SNHLY and CDR2 FYNNEI. The ends were cut back, 3 bases at V and 3 bases at J, with 9 bases in the middle. This CDR3 region has 13 residues. CDR3 region: CASSEFTSYEQYV. In DNA, the CDR3 is TGTGCCAGCAGTGAGTTCACCAGCTACGAGCAGTACGTC.

The J gene is TRBJ2-3, the V gene TRBV7-2; 11 bases agree with TRBD2. V dropped 3 bases and J dropped 3; count of bases not matched to a gene: 2. Germline CDR1 reads SGHTA; CDR2 reads FQGNSA. CDR3 length equals 15 residues. The CDR3 DNA reads as TGTGCCAGCAGCTTCGGGACTAGCGGAACAGATACGCAGTATTTT. It codes for CASSFGTSGTDTQYF.

This clone was observed a few times. The chain uses TRBV5-1 and TRBJ1-1; a possible D gene is TRBD1 (5 bases). The germline V gene has CDR1 SGHRS and CDR2 YFSETQ. The V end lost 4 bases, the J end lost 2 bases, and 12 bases lay between the germline ends. The CDR3 is 14 residues long. DNA for the CDR3: TGCGCCAGCAGCGCGGATACAGGTAACACTGAAGCTTTCTTT. This sequence encodes CASSADTGNTEAFF.

This chain links TRBV28 with TRBJ2-7; TRBD1 matches 9 bases. Unmatched junction bases numbered 7, after V lost 5 bases and J lost 2 bases. The CDR3 covers 15 residues. Germline assignment: CDR1 MDHEN and CDR2 SYDVKM. The CDR3 DNA is TGTGCCAGCAGTGGCCGGGACAGGGAGGCCTACGAGCAGTACTTC. This translates into CASSGRDREAYEQYF.

V usage is TRBV30 and J usage is TRBJ2-1, with D possibly matching TRBD1 (5 bases). Trimming pared 4 bases from V and 0 bases from J, leaving 10 bases between. The germline gives CDR1 GTSNPN, CDR2 SVGIG (reference sequence). This CDR3 region has 14 residues. The CDR3, as DNA: TGTGCCTGGACTTTCCAGGGCTCCTACAATGAGCAGTTCTTC. Amino acids: CAWTFQGSYNEQFF.

The CDR3 sequence is CASSLERGDTQYF. DNA for the CDR3: TGTGCCAGCAGCCTCGAGCGGGGGGATACGCAGTATTTT. J is TRBJ2-3 and V is TRBV7-8, with 8 bases aligning to TRBD2. Germline CDR1 and CDR2: SGHVS and FQNEAQ. Germline trimming cut 5 bases from V and 6 bases from J; bases unmatched to any gene: 4. This CDR3 is built from 13 residues.

The V gene is TRBV6-2 or TRBV6-3, the J gene TRBJ1-4; maybe TRBD1 (6 bases). CDR3 length equals 18 residues. The V end was cut by 1 base, the J end by 0 bases, with 15 bases between. Germline values: CDR1 MNHEY, CDR2 SVGEGT. The CDR3 is CASSYWGGDPATNEKLFF. The CDR3 DNA sequence: TGTGCCAGCAGTTACTGGGGGGGCGATCCTGCAACTAATGAAAAACTGTTTTTT.

DNA for the CDR3: TGTGCCAGCAGCCCACAGGGACAGCCCCTCTACGAGCAGTACGTC. Translation gives CASSPQGQPLYEQYV. The chain links TRBV5-5 to TRBJ2-7; 7 bases are shared with TRBD1. The germline V gene encodes CDR1 SGHKS and CDR2 YYEKEE (reference sequence). The CDR3 loop spans 15 amino acids. J gave up 3 bases and V 4 bases, and 10 bases lay outside the gene matches.

This clone came up a few times. V is TRBV28 and J is TRBJ1-3; TRBD1 agrees at 9 bases. V lost 5 bases and J lost 3; bases outside the gene matches: 8. CDR3 size: 16 residues. Germline lookup yields CDR1 MDHEN and CDR2 SYDVKM. This CDR3 reads CASSTFGQGSGNTIYF. For the CDR3, the DNA is TGTGCCAGCAGTACCTTCGGACAGGGGAGTGGAAACACCATATATTTT.

V usage is TRBV9 and J usage is TRBJ1-3; D unclear. The CDR3 is made up of 15 amino acids. Trimming stripped 3 bases from V and 2 bases from J, with 12 bases between. Germline V gene data show CDR1 as SGDLS and CDR2 as YYNGEE. For the CDR3, the DNA is TGTGCCAGCAGCGATAGATCTGGAGCTGGAAACACCATATATTTT. The encoded protein is CASSDRSGAGNTIYF.

This clone was seen only once. This chain uses TRBV5-1 with TRBJ1-1, with TRBD1 as a possible D gene (5 bases). Trimming stripped 4 bases from V and 1 base from J, with 14 bases between. CDR3 length: 15 amino acids. The V gene's germline CDR1 is SGHRS and CDR2 YFSETQ. As DNA, the CDR3 is TGCGCCAGCAGCATATACAGGCTCGGGAACACTGAAGCTTTCTTT. It specifies CASSIYRLGNTEAFF. Filled out from reference TRBV5-1 and TRBJ1-1, the complete variable domain reads KAGVTQTPRYLIKTRGQQVTLSCSPISGHRSVSWYQQTPGQGLQFLFEYFSETQRNKGNFPGRFSGRQFSNSRSEMNVSTLELGDSALYLCASSIYRLGNTEAFFGQGTRLTVV.

The rearrangement links TRBV19 to TRBJ2-5; tentatively, D is TRBD1 (6 bases). The length of the CDR3 is 13 residues. Germline-derived CDR1 and CDR2 are LNHDA and SQIVND (reference sequence). Trimming left V 2 bases short and J 4 bases short, with 8 bases between. The CDR3 sequence is CASSILTGETQYF. CDR3 DNA: TGTGCCAGTAGTATATTGACAGGAGAGACCCAGTACTTC.

V usage is TRBV7-9 and J usage is TRBJ2-2; no clear D. Germline V gives CDR1 SEHNR, CDR2 FQNEAQ (reference sequence). CDR3 length equals 14 residues. Trimming shortened V by 1 base and J by 4 bases, and 7 bases separated the two germline ends. CDR3 protein: CASSLEPSTGELFF. The CDR3 DNA follows: TGTGCCAGCAGCTTAGAACCCAGCACCGGGGAGCTGTTTTTT.